One and the same sample provided the 13 T cell receptor beta chains below, sequenced in a study of sequential checkpoint blockade in melanoma. Clones were read by immunoSEQ multiplex PCR, and TCRdb kept only the in-frame ones, dropping some. This sample has approximately 21,000 clones, with 82% found just once. Noted treatment: randomized to nivolumab then ipilimumab (arm A) or the reverse (arm B). This specimen consisted of CD8+ T cells sorted from blood (inferred from file names), obtained from a patient given nivolumab and ipilimumab in sequence. These receptors were obtained from a human donor with melanoma.

The CDR3 bases are TGCAGCGTGAAAGCCGGGACTAGCGGGAATGGTGAGCAGTTCTTC. Translation gives CSVKAGTSGNGEQFF. V is TRBV29-1 and J is TRBJ2-1; 13 positions agree with TRBD2. This CDR3 spans 15 amino acids. V gave up 6 bases and J gave up 9 bases; unmatched junction bases: 11. Looked up from germline, CDR1 is SQVTM and CDR2 is ANQGSEA.

The chain links TRBV9 to TRBJ1-1; TRBD1 matches 8 bases. The CDR3 is 13 amino acids. V lost 3 bases and J lost 5; bases outside the gene matches: 3. The germline gives CDR1 SGDLS, CDR2 YYNGEE. Written as DNA, the CDR3 is TGTGCCAGCAGCGCCCGGGACAGGACTGAAGCTTTCTTT. Protein sequence: CASSARDRTEAFF.

This chain connects TRBV27 to TRBJ2-4; D possibly corresponds to TRBD2 (6 bases). This CDR3 is built from 13 residues. The V gene's germline CDR1 is MNHEY and CDR2 SMNVEV (reference sequence). V lost 5 bases to trimming and J lost 3 bases, with 8 bases between them. For the CDR3, the DNA is TGTGCCAGCAGTGGTAGCGGCAAAAACATTCAGTACTTC. It codes for CASSGSGKNIQYF.

This clone was seen once. The V and J genes are TRBV18 and TRBJ2-5, with TRBD1 matching 9 bases. The CDR3 has 17 amino acids. Germline V lookup: CDR1 KGHSH, CDR2 LQKENI. J was trimmed by 5 bases and V by 0 bases; bases with no gene match: 10. CDR3 bases: TGTGCCAGCTCACCACCCCGTCCCGGGACAGGGATGGAGACCCAGTACTTC. It codes for CASSPPRPGTGMETQYF.

The V gene is TRBV5-1, the J gene TRBJ2-2; the match to TRBD2 covers 12 bases. Germline V gene sequence: CDR1 SGHRS, CDR2 YFSETQ. This CDR3 contains 19 residues. J lost 0 bases, V lost 4 bases, and 10 bases had no gene match. This CDR3 is CASSRQDRTSGANTGELFF. The CDR3 bases are TGCGCCAGCAGCCGGCAAGATAGGACTAGCGGGGCGAACACCGGGGAGCTGTTTTTT.

The chain has TRBV6-4 and TRBJ2-1; TRBD2 agrees at 11 bases. The V gene's germline CDR1 is MRHNA and CDR2 SNTAGT. The CDR3 extends over 16 amino acids. Unmatched junction bases numbered 8, after V lost 4 bases and J lost 6 bases. The CDR3 DNA reads as TGTGCCAGCAGTGCCGGTACTAGCGGGAGTGGCAATGAGCAGTTCTTC. Its protein is CASSAGTSGSGNEQFF.

The J gene is TRBJ2-3, the V gene TRBV7-6; 10 bases fit TRBD2. The V segment lost 5 bases and the J segment 2 bases; nucleotides outside the gene matches: 10. The CDR3 is 17 amino acids. Germline-derived CDR1 and CDR2 are SGHVS and FNYEAQ. CDR3 DNA: TGTGCCAGCAGCCCTCGGGGTAGCGGGAGGCTCACAGATACGCAGTATTTT. This sequence encodes CASSPRGSGRLTDTQYF.

This sequence joins TRBV25-1 and TRBJ1-2; TRBD1 matches at 7 bases. CDR1 and CDR2 (germline): MGHDK, SYGVNS. The CDR3 is made up of 12 amino acids. V was pared by 5 bases and J by 5 bases, with 2 bases of the junction left unmatched. The CDR3 reads CASSSQGYGYTF. Written as DNA, the CDR3 is TGTGCCAGCAGTTCACAGGGGTATGGCTACACCTTC.

The rearrangement uses TRBV27 and TRBJ2-1; D is ambiguous. The germline CDR1 and CDR2 sequences are MNHEY and SMNVEV (reference sequence). Trimming pared 5 bases from V and 5 bases from J, leaving 4 bases between. This CDR3 is built from 11 residues. This CDR3 is CASSAHNEQFF. CDR3 in DNA: TGTGCCAGCAGTGCGCACAATGAGCAGTTCTTC.

CDR3 loop: CASSPTSGRTETQYF. The DNA for the CDR3 is TGTGCCAGCAGCCCGACTAGCGGGAGGACCGAGACCCAGTACTTC. This chain uses TRBV7-2 with TRBJ2-5; the match to TRBD2 covers 13 bases. The germline CDR1 and CDR2 sequences are SGHTA and FQGNSA. The CDR3 sequence is 15 residues long. V trimming: 5 bases; J trimming: 5 bases; junction bases outside the gene matches: 5.

A single count supports this clone. This chain's CDR3 is CASSYSGGKRYEQYF. The CDR3, as DNA: TGTGCCAGCAGTTACTCCGGGGGTAAGCGCTACGAGCAGTACTTC. The J gene is TRBJ2-7, the V gene TRBV6-6; tentatively, D is TRBD2 (6 bases). Per the germline V gene, CDR1 is MNHNY and CDR2 is SVGAGI (reference sequence). Trimming removed 0 bases at V and 3 bases at J, with 12 bases between. There are 15 residues in the CDR3.

In regard to this clone: Other DNA sequences from this sample encode an identical CDR3 as well. The rearrangement joins TRBV11-2 to TRBJ1-1, with D perhaps TRBD1 (6 bases). This CDR3 contains 14 residues. V was pared by 0 bases and J by 8 bases, with 13 bases between. Per germline, CDR1 SGHAT and CDR2 FQNNGV. CDR3 in DNA: TGTGCCAGCAGCTTAGAGACAGGTTTAACGGAAGCTTTCTTT. Translation: CASSLETGLTEAFF.

J is TRBJ1-5 and V is TRBV11-2; TRBD1 matches 7 bases. V trimming: 4 bases; J trimming: 6 bases; junction bases outside the gene matches: 6. Germline V gene sequence: CDR1 SGHAT, CDR2 FQNNGV. CDR3 size: 14 residues. The CDR3 here is CASSSTGVLQPQHF. In DNA, the CDR3 is TGTGCCAGCAGCTCCACAGGGGTTCTTCAGCCCCAGCATTTT.